A single sample gave rise to the 30 T cell receptor beta chains below, sequenced in a study of spatial heterogeneity in lung cancer. Study outcomes and limitations: Counts that tracked tumor mutation counts were those of expanded intratumoral alpha and beta TCRs.

These TCRs' antigens remain unknown. From the 5' RACE reads, TCRdb called clonotypes with MiXCR, one entry per CDR3 protein. Here the sample spans about 10,000 distinct CDR3 sequences, 12% being singletons. The time point: sample taken at primary tumor resection. The sequencing used lung tumor tissue, collected at surgery. The receptors shown here come from a female donor with early-stage non-small cell lung cancer.

This clonotype was counted ten times or more. This rearrangement joins TRBV29-1 to TRBJ2-7; tentative D call: TRBD1 (6 bases). CDR3 length equals 11 residues. V lost 6 bases to trimming and J lost 4 bases, with 10 bases between them. Per germline, CDR1 SQVTM and CDR2 ANQGSEA. This chain's CDR3 is CSVYRDYEQYF. CDR3 bases: TGCAGCGTCTACAGGGATTACGAGCAGTACTTC.

This clonotype appeared many times. The chain recombines TRBV6-5 with TRBJ1-1; D unresolved. V was clipped by 6 bases and J by 0 bases, with 5 bases between them. CDR3 length: 12 amino acids. Germline lookup yields CDR1 MNHEY and CDR2 SVGAGI. The CDR3 DNA reads as TGTGCCAGCAGCAATCTGAACACTGAAGCTTTCTTT. Its protein is CASSNLNTEAFF.

This clonotype is judged medium-sized. The J gene is TRBJ1-2, the V gene TRBV12-3 or TRBV12-4; D gene ambiguous. V was trimmed by 2 bases and J by 2 bases, leaving 3 bases between them. The CDR3 sequence is 12 residues long. CDR3: CASSLQNYGYTF. Here the CDR3 DNA reads TGTGCCAGCAGTTTACAGAACTATGGCTACACCTTC.

This clonotype was seen more than once but under ten times. Germline and junction disagree at one end, which may indicate a read error. The chain links TRBV20-1 to TRBJ1-1; no clear D gene. This CDR3 has 10 amino acids. The germline V gene has CDR1 DFQATT and CDR2 SNEGSKA (reference sequence). The chain's CDR3 is CSASNGRVGF. CDR3 in DNA: TGCAGTGCTAGCAACGGGCGGGTTGGTTTT.

This clonotype was counted at least ten times. The CDR3 nucleotides read TGTGCCATCAGTGAGTCGATGGCGGGTTCCAAAAACATTCAGTACTTC. This translates into CAISESMAGSKNIQYF. V is TRBV10-3 and J is TRBJ2-4, with a tentative D call TRBD2 (5 bases). CDR3 length equals 16 residues. Germline CDR1 reads ENHRY; CDR2 reads SYGVKD. V lost 0 bases, J lost 2 bases, and 11 bases lay in between.

This rearrangement joins TRBV9 to TRBJ1-2; D remains ambiguous. The CDR3 consists of 12 residues. Trimming took off 2 bases at V and 8 bases at J, with 10 bases between the two ends. Germline CDR1 reads SGDLS; CDR2 reads YYNGEE. For the CDR3, the DNA is TGTGCCAGCAGCGTTTCGTCTTGGGGCTACACCTTC. Translated: CASSVSSWGYTF.

In its sample, this clonotype is medium-sized. This rearrangement joins TRBV20-1 to TRBJ2-1; TRBD2 agrees at 10 bases. Germline values: CDR1 DFQATT, CDR2 SNEGSKA (reference sequence). The trim removed 5 bases at V and 8 bases at J, leaving 9 bases unmatched. CDR3 length equals 14 residues. The CDR3 bases are TGCAGTGCTCCGAGGAGCGGGAGGGACGATGAGCAGTTCTTC. This gives the protein CSAPRSGRDDEQFF.

This clonotype was seen repeatedly, ten times or more. The chain employs TRBV24-1 and TRBJ2-1; D is unclear. The ends were cut back, 4 bases at V and 7 bases at J, with 7 bases in the middle. The CDR3 spans 12 residues. Germline CDR1 and CDR2: KGHDR and SFDVKD. The CDR3 DNA is TGTGCCACCAGTGAGTCGAAGAATGAGCAGTTCTTC. It specifies CATSESKNEQFF.

This clonotype rates as medium-sized. The V and J genes are TRBV3-1 and TRBJ1-1; possibly TRBD1 for D (6 bases). CDR3 length: 12 amino acids. V was shortened by 4 bases and J by 8 bases, with 11 bases between the two germline ends. CDR1 and CDR2 from the germline V gene are LGHDT and YNNKEL (reference sequence). CDR3 sequence: CASSPSQGEAFF. The CDR3, as DNA: TGTGCCAGCAGCCCATCGCAGGGGGAAGCTTTCTTT.

This clonotype was counted between two and nine times. The chain links TRBV2 to TRBJ1-4; 8 positions agree with TRBD1. The CDR3 has 15 amino acids. The V gene end was trimmed by 7 bases and the J gene end by 7 bases; junction bases not matched to a gene: 11. Per the germline V gene, CDR1 is SNHLY and CDR2 is FYNNEI. The CDR3 coding sequence is TGTGCCAGCAAGCCCGGGACAGGTACGGCTGAAAAACTGTTTTTT. It specifies CASKPGTGTAEKLFF.

This chain connects TRBV29-1 to TRBJ2-3; D might be TRBD1 (6 bases). This CDR3 contains 13 residues. The germline gives CDR1 SQVTM, CDR2 ANQGSEA. Trimming stripped 4 bases from V and 4 bases from J, with 12 bases between. CDR3 sequence (DNA): TGCAGCGTTGCCCCGACAGGATCAGATACGCAGTATTTT. Translating gives CSVAPTGSDTQYF.

This clonotype is termed medium-sized (0.01 to 0.1%). V gene TRBV6-4 combines with J gene TRBJ2-3; 8 bases agree with TRBD2. Germline V lookup: CDR1 MRHNA, CDR2 SNTAGT. CDR3 length equals 15 residues. Germline trimming cut 8 bases from V and 0 bases from J; bases unmatched to any gene: 7. The CDR3 sequence is CASHPGGASTDTQYF. CDR3 in DNA: TGTGCCAGCCATCCGGGGGGGGCCAGCACAGATACGCAGTATTTT.

The chain joins TRBV10-3 to TRBJ1-4; possibly TRBD1 for D (5 bases). Per the germline V gene, CDR1 is ENHRY and CDR2 is SYGVKD. V was trimmed by 3 bases and J by 4 bases, leaving 12 bases between them. CDR3 length equals 15 residues. The CDR3 sequence: CAISDVGAFNEKLFF. In DNA form, the CDR3 reads TGTGCCATCAGTGATGTCGGGGCCTTTAATGAAAAACTGTTTTTT.

This clonotype was observed many times. One junction end disagrees with the germline gene, perhaps due to a read error. J is TRBJ2-5 and V is TRBV7-7; a possible D gene is TRBD2 (6 bases). This CDR3 region has 14 residues. Germline V gene sequence: CDR1 SSHAT, CDR2 FNYEAQ (reference sequence). DNA for the CDR3: TGTGCTAGCAGCCCAAGGACTAATCAAGAGACCCAGTACTTC. Translated, it gives CASSPRTNQETQYF.

This clonotype was seen a few times. The chain has TRBV7-9 and TRBJ2-7; 7 bases fit TRBD1. The CDR3 has 13 amino acids. Trimming at V came to 5 bases and at J to 2 bases, leaving 3 bases not matched to a gene. Germline-derived CDR1 and CDR2 are SEHNR and FQNEAQ (reference sequence). CDR3 coding DNA: TGTGCCAGCAGCCGGGACAGTGCCTACGAGCAGTACTTC. Encoded protein: CASSRDSAYEQYF.

In this sample, this clonotype is medium-sized. The V and J genes are TRBV3-1 and TRBJ1-2, with D possibly being TRBD1 (5 bases). Germline loops: CDR1 LGHDT, CDR2 YNNKEL (reference sequence). The CDR3 extends over 13 amino acids. V lost 0 bases to trimming and J lost 6 bases, with 8 bases between them. The CDR3 protein is CASSQDGADGYTF. CDR3 DNA sequence: TGTGCCAGCAGCCAAGATGGGGCGGATGGCTACACCTTC.

This clonotype was picked up many times. The chain couples TRBV7-7 to TRBJ2-1, with 8 positions matching TRBD1. This CDR3 comprises 19 residues. The germline V gene encodes CDR1 SSHAT and CDR2 FNYEAQ (reference sequence). J lost 4 bases, V lost 2 bases, and 16 bases had no gene match. CDR3 sequence (DNA): TGTGCCAGCAGCTTAAATTCGGGCGAAGCAGGGGGCTTGTACAATGAGCAGTTCTTC. Translated: CASSLNSGEAGGLYNEQFF. Drawing the rest from reference TRBV7-7 and TRBJ2-1, the complete variable domain is GAGVSQSPRYKVTKRGQDVTLRCDPISSHATLYWYQQALGQGPEFLTYFNYEAQPDKSGLPSDRFSAERPEGSISTLTIQRTEQRDSAMYRCASSLNSGEAGGLYNEQFFGPGTRLTVL.

By frequency in the sample, this clonotype is medium-sized (0.01 to 0.1%). The genes are TRBV7-3 and TRBJ2-1; 9 bases are shared with TRBD2. Germline V gives CDR1 SGHTA, CDR2 FQGTGA. The CDR3 contains 14 residues. With 5 bases clipped from V and 10 bases from J, the junction kept 9 bases outside the gene matches. CDR3: CASSPMTSGGEQFF. The CDR3 nucleotides read TGTGCCAGCAGCCCGATGACTAGCGGCGGGGAGCAGTTCTTC.

This clonotype has ten or more counts. This chain connects TRBV20-1 to TRBJ2-3; 8 bases are a match to TRBD2. Unmatched junction bases numbered 15, after V lost 0 bases and J lost 4 bases. The CDR3 contains 18 residues. Per the germline V gene, CDR1 is DFQATT and CDR2 is SNEGSKA (reference sequence). CDR3 residues: CSARDSGGASAPADTQYF. CDR3 DNA: TGCAGTGCTAGAGACAGCGGGGGAGCTTCAGCCCCCGCAGATACGCAGTATTTT.

This clonotype occurred a few times. The gene calls are TRBV2 and TRBJ2-2; TRBD1 agrees at 9 bases. Germline lookup yields CDR1 SNHLY and CDR2 FYNNEI. The CDR3 is 13 residues long. Trimming at V came to 8 bases and at J to 4 bases, leaving 2 bases not matched to a gene. This CDR3 reads CASEGQGTGELFF. CDR3 DNA sequence: TGTGCCAGCGAGGGACAGGGCACCGGGGAGCTGTTTTTT. The full variable domain, in which reference TRBV2 and TRBJ2-2 provide the parts outside the CDR3, is EPEVTQTPSHQVTQMGQEVILRCVPISNHLYFYWYRQILGQKVEFLVSFYNNEISEKSEIFDDQFSVERPDGSNFTLKIRSTKLEDSAMYFCASEGQGTGELFFGEGSRLTVL.

V is TRBV9 and J is TRBJ2-7; 9 bases are shared with TRBD2. There are 14 residues in the CDR3. J gave up 2 bases and V 0 bases, and 0 bases lay outside the gene matches. Per the germline V gene, CDR1 is SGDLS and CDR2 is YYNGEE. The CDR3 bases are TGTGCCAGCAGCGTAGCTAGCGGGACCTACGAGCAGTACTTC. It encodes CASSVASGTYEQYF.

This clonotype was recorded a few times. The chain couples TRBV5-1 to TRBJ2-3; 12 bases are shared with TRBD2. Trimming took 4 bases from V and 1 from J; bases not matched to a gene: 7. There are 17 residues in the CDR3. Germline CDR1 and CDR2: SGHRS and YFSETQ. The CDR3: CASSPGLAGRGTDTQYF. For the CDR3, the DNA is TGCGCCAGCAGCCCCGGACTAGCGGGAAGGGGCACAGATACGCAGTATTTT.

Only a few counts were recorded for this clonotype. The rearrangement joins TRBV15 to TRBJ1-2; 8 bases line up with TRBD1. CDR3 length: 16 residues. The ends lost 4 bases at V and 5 bases at J; junction bases unmatched: 12. Germline loops: CDR1 LNHNV, CDR2 YYDKDF (reference sequence). CDR3 protein: CATSKDDQGALYGYTF. In DNA, the CDR3 is TGTGCCACCAGCAAAGATGACCAGGGGGCTCTATATGGCTACACCTTC.

In this sample, this clonotype turned up a few times. The rearrangement uses TRBV12-3 or TRBV12-4 and TRBJ1-4; D is unclear. V lost 3 bases and J 4 bases, leaving 12 bases between the germline ends. The CDR3 is made up of 15 amino acids. The CDR3: CASSLGGGLNEKLFF. As DNA, the CDR3 is TGTGCCAGCAGTTTGGGCGGAGGGCTTAATGAAAAACTGTTTTTT.

The chain joins TRBV7-8 to TRBJ2-1, with a possible D match to TRBD1 (5 bases). Trimming cost V 5 bases and J 6 bases, with 14 bases left between them. In germline, CDR1 is SGHVS, CDR2 FQNEAQ. The CDR3 extends over 14 amino acids. CDR3 nucleotide sequence: TGTGCCAGCAGCGCCAGGGAAGGCTCCAATGAGCAGTTCTTC. Translated: CASSAREGSNEQFF.

In its sample, this clonotype was seen a few times. The chain couples TRBV6-6 to TRBJ1-6; TRBD1 is a possible D gene (6 bases). The CDR3 is made up of 14 amino acids. Germline CDR1 is MNHNY and CDR2 is SVGAGI (reference sequence). V dropped 2 bases and J dropped 7 bases, with 9 bases sitting between them. Here the CDR3 reads CASSYEGGNSPLHF. CDR3 in DNA: TGTGCCAGCAGTTACGAAGGGGGGAATTCACCCCTCCACTTT.

This clonotype was recorded at least ten times. The rearrangement links TRBV21-1 to TRBJ2-7. TRBV21-1 is designated a pseudogene. The CDR3 contains 14 residues. The CDR3 DNA reads as TGTGCCAGTAAGACTGTGCTACCAGATTACGAGCAGTACTTC. Encoded protein: CASKTVLPDYEQYF.

The sample holds many counts of this clonotype. The chain has TRBV6-2 or TRBV6-3 and TRBJ2-3; 12 nucleotides line up with TRBD2. J lost 5 bases, V lost 7 bases, and 10 bases had no gene match. The V gene's germline CDR1 is MNHEY and CDR2 SVGEGT. This CDR3 contains 16 residues. As DNA, the CDR3 is TGTGCCAGCAAAAACCTAGCGGGAGGGCCACAAGATACGCAGTATTTT. It specifies CASKNLAGGPQDTQYF.

In its sample, this clonotype was seen a few times. This chain uses TRBV1 with TRBJ2-3; the table calls TRBD2, which could not be checked here. TRBV1 is a known pseudogene. The CDR3 is made up of 17 amino acids. Here the CDR3 reads CTSSQEGGSPGADTQYF. The CDR3 DNA reads as TGCACCAGCAGCCAAGAAGGAGGTAGCCCGGGGGCAGATACGCAGTATTTT.

Sample share makes this clonotype medium-sized. The rearrangement links TRBV9 to TRBJ1-4; 10 bases line up with TRBD1. Trimming took 5 bases from V and 0 from J; bases not matched to a gene: 7. The CDR3 contains 17 residues. Germline V CDR1 and CDR2: SGDLS, YYNGEE. CDR3 DNA sequence: TGTGCCAGCAGTCTACGGACAGGGGGTGCAACTAATGAAAAACTGTTTTTT. Encoded protein: CASSLRTGGATNEKLFF.